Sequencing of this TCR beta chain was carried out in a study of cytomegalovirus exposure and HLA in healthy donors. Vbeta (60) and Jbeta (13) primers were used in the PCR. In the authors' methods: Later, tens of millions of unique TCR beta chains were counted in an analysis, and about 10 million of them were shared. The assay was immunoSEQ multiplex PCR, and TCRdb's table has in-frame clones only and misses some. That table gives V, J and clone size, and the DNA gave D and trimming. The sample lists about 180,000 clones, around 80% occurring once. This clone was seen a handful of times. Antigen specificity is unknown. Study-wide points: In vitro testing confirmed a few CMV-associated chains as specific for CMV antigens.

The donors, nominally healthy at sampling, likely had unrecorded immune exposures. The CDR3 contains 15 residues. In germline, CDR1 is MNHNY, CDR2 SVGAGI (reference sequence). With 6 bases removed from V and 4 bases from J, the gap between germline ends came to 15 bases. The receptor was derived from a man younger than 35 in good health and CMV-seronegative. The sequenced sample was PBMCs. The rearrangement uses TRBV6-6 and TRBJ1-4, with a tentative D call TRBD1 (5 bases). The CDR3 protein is CASRNEAGLNEKLFF. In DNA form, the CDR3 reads TGTGCCAGCAGGAACGAGGCAGGGCTTAATGAAAAACTGTTTTTT.